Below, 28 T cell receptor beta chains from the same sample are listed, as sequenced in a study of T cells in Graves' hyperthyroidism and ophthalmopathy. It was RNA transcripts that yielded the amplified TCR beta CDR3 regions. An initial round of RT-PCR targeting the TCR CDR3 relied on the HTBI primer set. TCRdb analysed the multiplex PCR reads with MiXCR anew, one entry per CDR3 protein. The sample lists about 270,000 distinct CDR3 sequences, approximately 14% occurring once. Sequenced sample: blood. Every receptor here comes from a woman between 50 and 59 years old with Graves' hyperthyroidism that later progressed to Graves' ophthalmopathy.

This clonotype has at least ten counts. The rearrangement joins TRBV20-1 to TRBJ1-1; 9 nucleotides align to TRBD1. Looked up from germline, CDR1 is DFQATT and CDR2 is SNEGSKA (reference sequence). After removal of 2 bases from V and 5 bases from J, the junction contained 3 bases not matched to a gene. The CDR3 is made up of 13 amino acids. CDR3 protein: CSARKDRGTEAFF. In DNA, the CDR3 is TGCAGTGCTAGAAAAGACAGGGGGACTGAAGCTTTCTTT.

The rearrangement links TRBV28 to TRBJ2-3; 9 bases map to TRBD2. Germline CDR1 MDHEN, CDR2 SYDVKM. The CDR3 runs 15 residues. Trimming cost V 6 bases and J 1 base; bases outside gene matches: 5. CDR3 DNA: TGTGCCAGCAGAGACTCTAGCGGGGGCACAGATACGCAGTATTTT. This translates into CASRDSSGGTDTQYF. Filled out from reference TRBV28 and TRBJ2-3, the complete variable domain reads DVKVTQSSRYLVKRTGEKVFLECVQDMDHENMFWYRQDPGLGLRLIYFSYDVKMKEKGDIPEGYSVSREKKERFSLILESASTNQTSMYLCASRDSSGGTDTQYFGPGTRLTVL.

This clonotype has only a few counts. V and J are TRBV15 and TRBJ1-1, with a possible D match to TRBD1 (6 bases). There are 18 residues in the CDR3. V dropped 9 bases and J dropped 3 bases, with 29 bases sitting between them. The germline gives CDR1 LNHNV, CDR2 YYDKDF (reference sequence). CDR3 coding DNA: TGTGCCACGCGCGACATAAACAGGGCCGAGTGGGGTGACACTGAAGCTTTCTTT. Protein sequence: CATRDINRAEWGDTEAFF.

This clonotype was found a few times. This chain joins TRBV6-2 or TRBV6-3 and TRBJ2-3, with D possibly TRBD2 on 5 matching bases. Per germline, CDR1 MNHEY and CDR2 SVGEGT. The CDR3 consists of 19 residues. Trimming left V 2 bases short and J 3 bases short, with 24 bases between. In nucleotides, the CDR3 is TGTGCCAGCAGTTACGACATTCGCGGGCAGCTCCTAGGGACAGATACGCAGTATTTT. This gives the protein CASSYDIRGQLLGTDTQYF.

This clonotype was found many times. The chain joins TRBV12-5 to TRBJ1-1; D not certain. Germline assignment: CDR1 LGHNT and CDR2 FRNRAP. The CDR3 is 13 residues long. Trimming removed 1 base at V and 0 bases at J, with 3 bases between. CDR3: CASGLDMNTEAFF. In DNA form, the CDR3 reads TGTGCTAGTGGTTTGGACATGAACACTGAAGCTTTCTTT.

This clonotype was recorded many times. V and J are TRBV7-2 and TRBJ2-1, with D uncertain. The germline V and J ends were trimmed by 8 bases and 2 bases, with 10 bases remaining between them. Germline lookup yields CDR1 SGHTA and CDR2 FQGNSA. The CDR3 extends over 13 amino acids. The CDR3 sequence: CASAVSTYNEQFF. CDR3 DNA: TGTGCCAGCGCGGTAAGCACCTACAATGAGCAGTTCTTC.

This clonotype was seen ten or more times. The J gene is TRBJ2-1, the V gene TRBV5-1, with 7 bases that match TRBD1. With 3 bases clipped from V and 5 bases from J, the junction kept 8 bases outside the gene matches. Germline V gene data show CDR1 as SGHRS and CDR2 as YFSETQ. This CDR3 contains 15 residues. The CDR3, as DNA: TGCGCCAGCAGCTCAACAGGGGTTCGTAACAATGAGCAGTTCTTC. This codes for CASSSTGVRNNEQFF.

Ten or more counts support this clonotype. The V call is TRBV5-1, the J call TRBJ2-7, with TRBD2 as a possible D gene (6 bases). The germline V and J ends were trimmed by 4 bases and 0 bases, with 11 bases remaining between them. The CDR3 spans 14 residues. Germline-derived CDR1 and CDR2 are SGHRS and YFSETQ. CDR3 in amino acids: CASSLSGNSYEQYF. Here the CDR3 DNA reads TGCGCCAGCAGCCTTAGCGGAAACTCCTACGAGCAGTACTTC.

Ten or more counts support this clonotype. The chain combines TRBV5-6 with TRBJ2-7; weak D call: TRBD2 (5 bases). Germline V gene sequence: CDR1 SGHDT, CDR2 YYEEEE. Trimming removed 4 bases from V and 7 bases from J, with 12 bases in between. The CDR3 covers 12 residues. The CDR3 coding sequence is TGTGCCAGCAGCCTGCCCGGAGGAGAGCAGTACTTC. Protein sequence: CASSLPGGEQYF.

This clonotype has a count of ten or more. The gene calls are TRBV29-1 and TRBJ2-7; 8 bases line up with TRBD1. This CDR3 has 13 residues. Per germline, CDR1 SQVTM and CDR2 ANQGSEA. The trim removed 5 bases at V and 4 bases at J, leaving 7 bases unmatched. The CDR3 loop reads CSVTPGQEYEQYF. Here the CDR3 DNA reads TGCAGCGTTACACCGGGACAGGAATACGAGCAGTACTTC.

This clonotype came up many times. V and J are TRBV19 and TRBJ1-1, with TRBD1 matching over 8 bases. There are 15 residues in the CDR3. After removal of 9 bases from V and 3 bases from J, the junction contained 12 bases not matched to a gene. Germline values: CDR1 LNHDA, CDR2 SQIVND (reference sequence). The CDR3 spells CASRPGTGPYTEAFF. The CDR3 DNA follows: TGTGCCAGCCGTCCCGGGACAGGCCCTTACACTGAAGCTTTCTTT. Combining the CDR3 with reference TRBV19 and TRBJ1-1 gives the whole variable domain DGGITQSPKYLFRKEGQNVTLSCEQNLNHDAMYWYRQDPGQGLRLIYYSQIVNDFQKGDIAEGYSVSREKKESFPLTVTSAQKNPTAFYLCASRPGTGPYTEAFFGQGTRLTVV.

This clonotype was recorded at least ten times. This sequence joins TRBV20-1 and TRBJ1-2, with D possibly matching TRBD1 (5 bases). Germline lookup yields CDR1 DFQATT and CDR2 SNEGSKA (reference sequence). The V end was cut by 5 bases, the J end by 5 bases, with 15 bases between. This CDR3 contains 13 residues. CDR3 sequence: CSARDEPNYGYTF. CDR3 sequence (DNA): TGCAGTGCTCGGGACGAGCCAAATTATGGCTACACCTTC.

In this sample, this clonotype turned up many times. The CDR3 sequence: CSARDRTGSLDTQYF. The CDR3 nucleotides are TGCAGTGCTAGAGATAGGACCGGGAGCTTAGATACGCAGTATTTT. The chain couples TRBV20-1 to TRBJ2-3; a possible D gene is TRBD2 (6 bases). This CDR3 has 15 amino acids. From germline, CDR1 is DFQATT and CDR2 SNEGSKA (reference sequence). V lost 0 bases, J lost 5 bases, and 15 bases lay in between.

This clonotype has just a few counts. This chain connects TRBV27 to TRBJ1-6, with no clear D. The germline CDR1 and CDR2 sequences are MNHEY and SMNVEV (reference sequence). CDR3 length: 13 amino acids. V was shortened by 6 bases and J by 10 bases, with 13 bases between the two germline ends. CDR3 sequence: CASRVGGRSPLHF. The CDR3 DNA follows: TGTGCCAGCAGGGTGGGCGGGCGGTCACCCCTCCACTTT.

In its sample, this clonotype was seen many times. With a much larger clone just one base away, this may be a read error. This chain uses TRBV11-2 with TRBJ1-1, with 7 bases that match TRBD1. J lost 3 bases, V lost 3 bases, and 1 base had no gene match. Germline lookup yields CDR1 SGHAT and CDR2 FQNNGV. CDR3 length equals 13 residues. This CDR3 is CASSFTGDTEAFF. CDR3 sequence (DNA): TGTGCCAGCAGCTTTACAGGGGACACTGAAGCTTTCTTT.

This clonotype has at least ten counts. The CDR3 reads CASRVTGYGYTF. Written as DNA, the CDR3 is TGTGCCAGCCGTGTGACCGGTTATGGCTACACCTTC. V usage is TRBV28 and J usage is TRBJ1-2; D call uncertain. The V gene lost 8 bases and the J gene lost 5 bases, with 12 bases spanning the gap. The CDR3 totals 12 residues. In germline, CDR1 is MDHEN, CDR2 SYDVKM.

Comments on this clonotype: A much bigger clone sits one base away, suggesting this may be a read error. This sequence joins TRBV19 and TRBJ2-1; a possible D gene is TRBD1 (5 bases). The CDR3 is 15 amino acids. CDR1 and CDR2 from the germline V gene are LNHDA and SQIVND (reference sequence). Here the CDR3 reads CVSSPTGRSYNEQFF. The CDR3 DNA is TGTGTCAGTAGTCCCACAGGACGCTCCTACAATGAGCAGTTCTTC.

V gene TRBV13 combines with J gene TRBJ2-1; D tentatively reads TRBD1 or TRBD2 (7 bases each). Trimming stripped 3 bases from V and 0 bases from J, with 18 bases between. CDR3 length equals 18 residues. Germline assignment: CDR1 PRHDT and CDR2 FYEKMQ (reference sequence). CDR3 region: CASSLKGGGESSYNEQFF. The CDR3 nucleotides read TGTGCCAGCAGCTTGAAGGGAGGGGGCGAGAGCTCCTACAATGAGCAGTTCTTC.

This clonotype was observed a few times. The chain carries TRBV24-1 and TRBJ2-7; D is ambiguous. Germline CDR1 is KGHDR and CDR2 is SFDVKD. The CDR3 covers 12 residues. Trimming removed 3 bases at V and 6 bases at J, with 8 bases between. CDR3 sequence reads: CATSDPQGEQYF. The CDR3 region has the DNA TGTGCCACCAGTGATCCCCAAGGCGAGCAGTACTTC.

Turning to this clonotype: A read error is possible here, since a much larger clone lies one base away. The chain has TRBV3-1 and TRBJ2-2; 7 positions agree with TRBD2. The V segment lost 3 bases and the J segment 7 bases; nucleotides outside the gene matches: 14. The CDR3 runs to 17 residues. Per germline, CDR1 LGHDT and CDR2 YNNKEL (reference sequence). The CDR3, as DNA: TGTGCCAGCAGCCACCCCCAGACTAGCTGGGCCATCGGGGAGCTGTTTTTT. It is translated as CASSHPQTSWAIGELFF.

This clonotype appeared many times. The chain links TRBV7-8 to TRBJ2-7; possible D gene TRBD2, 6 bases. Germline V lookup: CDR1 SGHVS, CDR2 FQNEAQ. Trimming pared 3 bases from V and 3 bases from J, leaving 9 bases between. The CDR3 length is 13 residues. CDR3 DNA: TGTGCCAGCAGCTTGCTGGGGGGCTACGAGCAGTACTTC. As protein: CASSLLGGYEQYF. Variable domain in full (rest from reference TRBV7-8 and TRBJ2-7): GAGVSQSPRYKVAKRGQDVALRCDPISGHVSLFWYQQALGQGPEFLTYFQNEAQLDKSGLPSDRFFAERPEGSVSTLKIQRTQQEDSAVYLCASSLLGGYEQYFGPGTRLTVT.

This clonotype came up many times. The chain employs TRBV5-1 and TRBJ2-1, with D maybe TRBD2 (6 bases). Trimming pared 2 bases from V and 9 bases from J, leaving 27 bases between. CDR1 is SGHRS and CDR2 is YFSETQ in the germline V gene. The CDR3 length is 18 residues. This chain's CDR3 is CASSFRGLFVPLRGEQFF. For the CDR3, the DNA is TGCGCCAGCAGCTTCCGCGGACTATTTGTTCCCCTTAGGGGTGAGCAGTTCTTC.

The CDR3 loop reads CASSAELVHYGYTF. The CDR3 DNA reads TGTGCCAGCAGCGCTGAGCTGGTGCACTATGGCTACACCTTC. The chain carries TRBV9 and TRBJ1-2, with D uncertain. The germline V and J ends were trimmed by 3 bases and 3 bases, with 12 bases remaining between them. Germline-derived CDR1 and CDR2 are SGDLS and YYNGEE. The length of the CDR3 is 14 residues.

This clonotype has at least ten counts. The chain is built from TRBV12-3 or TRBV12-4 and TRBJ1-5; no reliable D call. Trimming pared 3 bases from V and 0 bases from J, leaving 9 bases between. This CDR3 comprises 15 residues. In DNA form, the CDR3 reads TGTGCCAGCAGTTTCTCGGGGATTAGCAATCAGCCCCAGCATTTT. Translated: CASSFSGISNQPQHF.

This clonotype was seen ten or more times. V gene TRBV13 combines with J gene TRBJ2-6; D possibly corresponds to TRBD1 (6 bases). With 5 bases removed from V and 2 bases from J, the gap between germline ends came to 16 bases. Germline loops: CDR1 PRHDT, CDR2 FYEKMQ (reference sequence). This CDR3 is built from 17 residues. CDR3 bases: TGTGCCAGCAGCAGGCGGACAGACTACACTGGGGCCAACGTCCTGACTTTC. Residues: CASSRRTDYTGANVLTF.

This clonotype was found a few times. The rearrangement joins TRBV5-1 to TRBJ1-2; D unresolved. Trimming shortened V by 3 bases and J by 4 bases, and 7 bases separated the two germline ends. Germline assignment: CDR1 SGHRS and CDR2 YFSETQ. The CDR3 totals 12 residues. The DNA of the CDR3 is TGCGCCAGCAGCTGGGGAAGCTATGGCTACACCTTC. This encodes CASSWGSYGYTF. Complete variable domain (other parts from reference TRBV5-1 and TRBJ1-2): KAGVTQTPRYLIKTRGQQVTLSCSPISGHRSVSWYQQTPGQGLQFLFEYFSETQRNKGNFPGRFSGRQFSNSRSEMNVSTLELGDSALYLCASSWGSYGYTFGSGTRLTVV.

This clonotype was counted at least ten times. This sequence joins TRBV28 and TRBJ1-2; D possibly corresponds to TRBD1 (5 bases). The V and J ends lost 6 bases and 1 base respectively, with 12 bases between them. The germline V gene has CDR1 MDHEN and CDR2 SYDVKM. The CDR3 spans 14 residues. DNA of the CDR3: TGTGCCAGCAGCCCCGGACACTTTAACTATGGCTACACCTTC. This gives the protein CASSPGHFNYGYTF.

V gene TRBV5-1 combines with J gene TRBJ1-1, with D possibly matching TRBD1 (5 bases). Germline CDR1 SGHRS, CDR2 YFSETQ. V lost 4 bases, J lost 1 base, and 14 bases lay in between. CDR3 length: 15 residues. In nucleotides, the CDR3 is TGCGCCAGCAGCGTCTCAGGGTTCTGGAACACTGAAGCTTTCTTT. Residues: CASSVSGFWNTEAFF. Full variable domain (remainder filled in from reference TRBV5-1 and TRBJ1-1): KAGVTQTPRYLIKTRGQQVTLSCSPISGHRSVSWYQQTPGQGLQFLFEYFSETQRNKGNFPGRFSGRQFSNSRSEMNVSTLELGDSALYLCASSVSGFWNTEAFFGQGTRLTVV.